The source of this T cell receptor beta chain is a study of beta chain features in type 1 diabetes. Reverse transcription of all isolated RNA meant that expressed TCRB transcripts were sequenced. Sequenced by immunoSEQ multiplex PCR; TCRdb stores in-frame clones only, minus some. The sample lists over 700,000 clones, 15% to 20% occurring once. This clone appeared a few times. Isolation of CD4+ naive, central memory, regulatory and stem cell-like memory cells was achieved by sorting via CD45RO/CCR7/CD25/CD127/CD95/CD27. Source material: naive CD4+ T cells from blood. This receptor was taken from a woman between 18 and 29 years old in good health.

The CDR3 protein is CASSLGLAGGSRTDTQYF. The DNA of the CDR3 is TGTGCCAGCAGCTTAGGGCTAGCGGGAGGCTCGCGCACAGATACGCAGTATTTT. This rearrangement joins TRBV7-2 to TRBJ2-3, with TRBD2 matching over 11 bases. The trim removed 1 base at V and 1 base at J, leaving 7 bases unmatched. The CDR3 has 18 residues. CDR1 and CDR2 (germline): SGHTA, FQGNSA.